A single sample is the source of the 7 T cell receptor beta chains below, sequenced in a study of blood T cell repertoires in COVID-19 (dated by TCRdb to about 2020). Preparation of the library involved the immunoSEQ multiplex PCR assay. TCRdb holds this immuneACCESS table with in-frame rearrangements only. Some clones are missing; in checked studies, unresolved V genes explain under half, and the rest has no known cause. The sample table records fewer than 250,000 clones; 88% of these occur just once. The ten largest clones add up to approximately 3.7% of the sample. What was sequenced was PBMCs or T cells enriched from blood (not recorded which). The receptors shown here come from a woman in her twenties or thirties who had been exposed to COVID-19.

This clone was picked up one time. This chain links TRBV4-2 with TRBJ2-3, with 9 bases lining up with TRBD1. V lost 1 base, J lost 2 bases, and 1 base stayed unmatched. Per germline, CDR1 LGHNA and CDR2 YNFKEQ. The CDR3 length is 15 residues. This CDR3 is CASSQAQGATDTQYF. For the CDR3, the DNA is TGTGCCAGCAGCCAAGCACAGGGGGCCACAGATACGCAGTATTTT.

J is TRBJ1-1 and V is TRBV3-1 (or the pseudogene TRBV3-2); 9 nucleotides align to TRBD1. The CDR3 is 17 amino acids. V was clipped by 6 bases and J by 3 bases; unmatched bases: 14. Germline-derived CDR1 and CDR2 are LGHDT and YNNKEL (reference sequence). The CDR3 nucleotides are TGTGCCAGCAGTCTTACCACAGGGGGCAAAATCGACACTGAAGCTTTCTTT. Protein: CASSLTTGGKIDTEAFF.

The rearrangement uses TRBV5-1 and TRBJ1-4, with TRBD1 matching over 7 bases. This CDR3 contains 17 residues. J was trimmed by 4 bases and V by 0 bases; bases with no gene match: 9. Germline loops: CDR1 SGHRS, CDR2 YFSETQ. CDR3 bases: TGCGCCAGCAGCTTGGCCGCTATAGGGGGCATTAATGAAAAACTGTTTTTT. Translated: CASSLAAIGGINEKLFF. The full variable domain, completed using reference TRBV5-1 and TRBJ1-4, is KAGVTQTPRYLIKTRGQQVTLSCSPISGHRSVSWYQQTPGQGLQFLFEYFSETQRNKGNFPGRFSGRQFSNSRSEMNVSTLELGDSALYLCASSLAAIGGINEKLFFGSGTQLSVL.

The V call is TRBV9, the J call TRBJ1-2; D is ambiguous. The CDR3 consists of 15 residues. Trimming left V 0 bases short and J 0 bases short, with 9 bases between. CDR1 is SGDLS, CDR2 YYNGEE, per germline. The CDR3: CASSVGTLANYGYTF. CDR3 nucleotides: TGTGCCAGCAGCGTAGGGACTTTAGCTAACTATGGCTACACCTTC. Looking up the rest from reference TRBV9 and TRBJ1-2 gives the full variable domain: DSGVTQTPKHLITATGQRVTLRCSPRSGDLSVYWYQQSLDQGLQFLIQYYNGEERAKGNILERFSAQQFPDLHSELNLSSLELGDSALYFCASSVGTLANYGYTFGSGTRLTVV.

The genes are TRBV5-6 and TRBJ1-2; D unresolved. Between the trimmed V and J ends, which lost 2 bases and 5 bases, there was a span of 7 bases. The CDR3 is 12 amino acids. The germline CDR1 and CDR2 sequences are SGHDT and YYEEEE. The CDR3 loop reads CASSFEGYGYTF. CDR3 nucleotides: TGTGCCAGCAGCTTTGAGGGTTATGGCTACACCTTC. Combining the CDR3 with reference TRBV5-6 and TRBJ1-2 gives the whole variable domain DAGVTQSPTHLIKTRGQQVTLRCSPKSGHDTVSWYQQALGQGPQFIFQYYEEEERQRGNFPDRFSGHQFPNYSSELNVNALLLGDSALYLCASSFEGYGYTFGSGTRLTVV.

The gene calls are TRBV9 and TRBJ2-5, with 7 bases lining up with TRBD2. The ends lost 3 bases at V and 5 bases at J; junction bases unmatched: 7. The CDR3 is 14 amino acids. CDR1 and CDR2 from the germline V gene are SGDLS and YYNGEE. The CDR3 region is CASSGTGRGETQYF. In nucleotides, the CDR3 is TGTGCCAGCAGCGGGACGGGGCGGGGGGAGACCCAGTACTTC.

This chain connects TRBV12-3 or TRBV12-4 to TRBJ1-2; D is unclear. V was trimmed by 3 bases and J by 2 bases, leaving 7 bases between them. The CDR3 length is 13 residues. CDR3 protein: CASSFGPNYGYTF. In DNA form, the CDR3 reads TGTGCCAGCAGTTTTGGCCCAAACTATGGCTACACCTTC.